The 12 T cell receptor beta chains in this list originate from one sample, sequenced in a study of blood T cells in healthy people across ages. For the second PCR, which ran for about 7 to 11 cycles, a sample-barcoded 5' primer and a J-beta primer mix were used. MiXCR, run by TCRdb on the 5' RACE reads, gives a single entry per CDR3 protein. The sample shows 1.5 million to 2 million distinct CDR3 sequences, about two fifths of them seen only once. The sample comprised blood. The receptors shown here come from a human donor in good health.

This clonotype has more than one count but fewer than ten. The DNA for the CDR3 is TGTGCCAGCAGTGGACCTGATAGGGCCTACAATGAGCAGTTCTTC. Amino acids: CASSGPDRAYNEQFF. The rearrangement joins TRBV6-1 to TRBJ2-1, with no clear D. Trimming pared 4 bases from V and 2 bases from J, leaving 12 bases between. This CDR3 comprises 15 residues. The germline gives CDR1 MNHNS, CDR2 SASEGT.

V is TRBV15 and J is TRBJ1-5, with D unresolved. Germline loops: CDR1 LNHNV, CDR2 YYDKDF (reference sequence). The length of the CDR3 is 13 residues. The V end lost 2 bases, the J end lost 5 bases, and 7 bases lay between the germline ends. In DNA form, the CDR3 reads TGTGCCACCAGCAGATTAAAGGATCAGCCCCAGCATTTT. Translated: CATSRLKDQPQHF.

This clonotype was counted only a few times. The J gene is TRBJ2-7, the V gene TRBV28; no definite D call. The CDR3 is 14 residues long. Trimming shortened V by 1 base and J by 2 bases, and 9 bases separated the two germline ends. Germline lookup yields CDR1 MDHEN and CDR2 SYDVKM. CDR3 DNA sequence: TGTGCCAGCAGTTTATCCCTAGATCCCTACGAGCAGTACTTC. Translation gives CASSLSLDPYEQYF.

This clonotype was detected a few times. This chain links TRBV7-9 with TRBJ2-5; D is perhaps TRBD1 (5 bases). The germline V gene has CDR1 SEHNR and CDR2 FQNEAQ (reference sequence). The CDR3 totals 15 residues. Trimming shortened V by 5 bases and J by 5 bases, and 18 bases separated the two germline ends. Written as DNA, the CDR3 is TGTGCCAGCAGCCCGGAAGCCCAAAGGGGTGAGACCCAGTACTTC. This encodes CASSPEAQRGETQYF.

The V and J genes are TRBV27 and TRBJ1-2; D gene uncertain. The CDR3 extends over 17 amino acids. Per germline, CDR1 MNHEY and CDR2 SMNVEV (reference sequence). The V and J ends lost 4 bases and 4 bases respectively, with 22 bases between them. The DNA for the CDR3 is TGTGCCAGCAGTTCTTCCCCCGTGGATCAACCTCGCTATGGCTACACCTTC. Translated, it gives CASSSSPVDQPRYGYTF.

V usage is TRBV7-2 and J usage is TRBJ1-2, with 7 bases lining up with TRBD1. J gave up 3 bases and V 3 bases, and 7 bases lay outside the gene matches. The germline V gene encodes CDR1 SGHTA and CDR2 FQGNSA. The CDR3 consists of 15 residues. CDR3 in amino acids: CASSFAGTADYGYTF. In DNA, the CDR3 is TGTGCCAGCAGCTTCGCCGGGACAGCGGACTATGGCTACACCTTC. The whole variable domain, remainder taken from reference TRBV7-2 and TRBJ1-2, is GAGVSQSPSNKVTEKGKDVELRCDPISGHTALYWYRQSLGQGLEFLIYFQGNSAPDKSGLPSDRFSAERTGGSVSTLTIQRTQQEDSAVYLCASSFAGTADYGYTFGSGTRLTVV.

This clonotype was counted between two and nine times. The V gene is TRBV2, the J gene TRBJ2-5; TRBD1 or TRBD2 may be the D gene (5 bases each). The CDR3 spans 15 residues. V lost 6 bases and J lost 2, with 16 bases in between. Germline CDR1 is SNHLY and CDR2 is FYNNEI. CDR3 in DNA: TGTGCCAGCAGCTCCTCCGGGACGAGACAAGAGACCCAGTACTTC. Translating it yields CASSSSGTRQETQYF.

The V and J genes are TRBV14 and TRBJ1-1; TRBD1 agrees at 11 bases. This CDR3 spans 16 amino acids. Germline V CDR1 and CDR2: SGHDN, FVKESK. After removal of 1 base from V and 4 bases from J, the junction contained 5 bases not matched to a gene. The CDR3 DNA sequence: TGTGCCAGCAGCCAAGGGGACAGGGGGTGGGTCACTGAAGCTTTCTTT. Amino acids: CASSQGDRGWVTEAFF.

A note on this clonotype: At one of its ends the junction is not consistent with the germline gene, which may arise from a read error. The chain has TRBV3-1 and TRBJ2-1; TRBD2 matches at 8 bases. The germline V gene encodes CDR1 LGHDT and CDR2 YNNKEL (reference sequence). This CDR3 has 15 residues. The CDR3 sequence is CASSLLAVRHNEQFF. The CDR3 DNA follows: TGTGCCAGCAGCCTACTAGCGGTCCGACACAATGAACAGTTCTTC.

This sequence joins TRBV24-1 and TRBJ2-2; 8 nucleotides agree with TRBD1. The CDR3 covers 15 residues. Per the germline V gene, CDR1 is KGHDR and CDR2 is SFDVKD. After removal of 3 bases from V and 5 bases from J, the junction contained 4 bases not matched to a gene. Here the CDR3 DNA reads TGTGCCACCAGTGATCCTGGACAGGGTACCGGGGAGCTGTTTTTT. It codes for CATSDPGQGTGELFF.

The table lists this clonotype with many counts. The V gene is TRBV7-3, the J gene TRBJ2-1; 8 bases fit TRBD2. Trimming took 5 bases from V and 1 from J; bases not matched to a gene: 1. CDR3 size: 14 residues. Germline V gene data show CDR1 as SGHTA and CDR2 as FQGTGA. The CDR3 region has the DNA TGTGCCAGCAGCGCTAGCGGGTCCTACAATGAGCAGTTCTTC. Translation: CASSASGSYNEQFF.

This chain links TRBV6-2 or TRBV6-3 with TRBJ2-1; the match to TRBD2 covers 8 bases. Germline lookup yields CDR1 MNHEY and CDR2 SVGEGT. The CDR3 loop spans 17 amino acids. V dropped 1 base and J dropped 0; count of bases not matched to a gene: 5. CDR3 protein: CASSYWAGGSSYNEQFF. CDR3 DNA: TGTGCCAGCAGTTACTGGGCGGGGGGAAGCTCCTACAATGAGCAGTTCTTC.